This T cell receptor (beta chain) was found in a study of post-analysis software for immune sequencing data. Study background: Disease courses included relapsing-remitting, secondary progressive and progressive-relapsing multiple sclerosis. The study, taken as a whole, reports: Samples made in the same batch grouped tightly together by F measure. Compared with controls, patients showed significantly lower normalized Chao1 diversity. Five or six TRBV segments, TRBV5-6, TRBV5-1 and TRBV20-1 among them, were found more frequent in patients than controls.

Germline CDR1 and CDR2: SQVTM and ANQGSEA. V lost 7 bases and J lost 3; bases outside the gene matches: 11. This CDR3 comprises 14 residues. Comment on this clonotype: The antigen is undetermined.

cDNA libraries of TCR beta carried unique molecular identifiers. cDNA molecules numbering around 450,000 came from approximately 1 to 10 million T cells. TCRdb fed the PCR reads into MiXCR, producing one record per CDR3 protein. Of hundreds of thousands of distinct CDR3 sequences listed, 55% to 60% are singletons. The rearrangement joins TRBV29-1 to TRBJ1-1; 7 bases line up with TRBD1. Source material: blood. The receptor was derived from a girl aged 2 to 10 with multiple sclerosis. The CDR3 protein is CSGIEVGQDTEAFF. The CDR3 region has the DNA TGCAGCGGGATAGAGGTTGGACAGGACACTGAAGCTTTCTTT.